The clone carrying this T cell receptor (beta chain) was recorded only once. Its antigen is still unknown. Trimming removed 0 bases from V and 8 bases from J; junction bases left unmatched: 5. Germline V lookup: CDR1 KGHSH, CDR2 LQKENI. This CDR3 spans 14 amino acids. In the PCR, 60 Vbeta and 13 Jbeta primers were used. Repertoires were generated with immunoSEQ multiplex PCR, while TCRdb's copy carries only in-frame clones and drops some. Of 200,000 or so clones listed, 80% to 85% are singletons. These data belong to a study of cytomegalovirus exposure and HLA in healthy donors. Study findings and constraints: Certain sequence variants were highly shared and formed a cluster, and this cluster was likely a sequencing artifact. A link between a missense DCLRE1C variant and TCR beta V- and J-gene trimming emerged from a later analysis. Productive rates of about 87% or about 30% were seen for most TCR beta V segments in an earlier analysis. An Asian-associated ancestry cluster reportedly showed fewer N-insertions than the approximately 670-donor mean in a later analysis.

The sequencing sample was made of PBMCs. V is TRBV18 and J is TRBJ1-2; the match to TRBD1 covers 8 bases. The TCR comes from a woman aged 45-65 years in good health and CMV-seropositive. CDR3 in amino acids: CASSPPQGAPGYTF. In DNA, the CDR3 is TGTGCCAGCTCACCACCCCAGGGGGCGCCCGGCTACACCTTC.